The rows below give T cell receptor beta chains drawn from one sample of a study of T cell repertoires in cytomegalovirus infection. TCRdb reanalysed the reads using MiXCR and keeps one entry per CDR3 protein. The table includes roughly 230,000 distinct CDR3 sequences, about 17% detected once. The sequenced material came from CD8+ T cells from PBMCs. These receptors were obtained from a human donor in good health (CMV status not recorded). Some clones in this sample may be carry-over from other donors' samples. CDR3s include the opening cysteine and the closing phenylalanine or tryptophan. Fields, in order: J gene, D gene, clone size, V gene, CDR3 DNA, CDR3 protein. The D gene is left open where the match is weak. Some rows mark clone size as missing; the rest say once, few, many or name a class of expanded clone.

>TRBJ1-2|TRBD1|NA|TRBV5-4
TGTGCCAGCAGCGCGGGACAGGGCCTCCTCAGCTATGGCTACACCTTC
CASSAGQGLLSYGYTF
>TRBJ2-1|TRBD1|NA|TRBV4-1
TGCACCAGCAGCCAACCATCGGACAGGGGGCGCGATGATGAGCAGTTCTTC
CTSSQPSDRGRDDEQFF
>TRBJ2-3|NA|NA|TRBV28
TGTGCCAGCAGCCTGGAAGGGGATGACACAGATACGCAGTATTTT
CASSLEGDDTDTQYF
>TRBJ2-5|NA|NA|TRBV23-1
TGCGCCAGCAGTCAATCCGCAGGGTCCGGCCGTCGAGAGACCCAGTACTTC
CASSQSAGSGRRETQYF
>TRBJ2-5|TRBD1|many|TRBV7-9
TGTGCCAGCAGCTTAGACGGGACAGCGTACTTC
CASSLDGTAYF
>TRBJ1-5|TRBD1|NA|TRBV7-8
TGTGCCAGCAGACCCGGACAGGGGGCAGGGCAGCCCCAGCATTTT
CASRPGQGAGQPQHF
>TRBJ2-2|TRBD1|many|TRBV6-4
TGTGCCAGCAGTGACTCCCCGGACAGGGTGAACACCGGGGAGCTGTTTTTT
CASSDSPDRVNTGELFF
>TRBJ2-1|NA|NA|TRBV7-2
TGTGCCAGCAGTTCAGGGTCAAGCTCCTACAATGAGCAGTTCTTC
CASSSGSSSYNEQFF
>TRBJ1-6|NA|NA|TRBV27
TGTGCCAGCAGCCGTCGGGCAGACCGGCCCCTCCACTTT
CASSRRADRPLHF
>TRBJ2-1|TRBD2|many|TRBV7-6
TGTGCCAGCAGCTTTAGCGGGGGGCCCTACAATGAGCAGTTCTTC
CASSFSGGPYNEQFF
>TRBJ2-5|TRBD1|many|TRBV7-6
TGTGCCAGCAGCTTACTCGGGACAGAAGTACAAGAGACCCAGTACTTC
CASSLLGTEVQETQYF
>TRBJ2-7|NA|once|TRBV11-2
TGTGCCAGCAGCTTAGAGTGGCAGGGGGGGGTCTACGAGCAGTACTTC
CASSLEWQGGVYEQYF
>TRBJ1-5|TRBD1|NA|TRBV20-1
TGCAGTGCTACCCACAGGGGGTCTAGTAGCGATCAGCCCCAGCATTTT
CSATHRGSSSDQPQHF
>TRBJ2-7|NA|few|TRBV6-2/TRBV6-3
TGTGCCAGCATTAAGGACAGAAACTACGAGCAGTACTTC
CASIKDRNYEQYF
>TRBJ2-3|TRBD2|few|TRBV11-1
TGTGCCAGCAGCTCATATCAGCGGGGGTCAGATACGCAGTATTTT
CASSSYQRGSDTQYF
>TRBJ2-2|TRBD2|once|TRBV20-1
TGCAGTGCCCTTAGCGGGGGAAAAAACACCGGGGAGCTGTTTTTT
CSALSGGKNTGELFF
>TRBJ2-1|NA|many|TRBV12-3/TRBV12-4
TGTGCCAGCAGTCCATACCCCTCCGAGGACCACAATGAGCAGTTCTTC
CASSPYPSEDHNEQFF
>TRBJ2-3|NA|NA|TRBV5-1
TGCGCCAGCAGCTTGGATCCTCCTAGCGTTATCCCAGATACGCAGTATTTT
CASSLDPPSVIPDTQYF
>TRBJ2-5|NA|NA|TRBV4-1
TGCGCCAGCAGCCAGGAAGGTCGGAACACAGAGACCCAGTACTTC
CASSQEGRNTETQYF
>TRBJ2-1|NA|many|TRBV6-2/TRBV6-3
TGTGCCAGCAGCCCCCCTAGCGCGGTTGAGCAGTTCTTC
CASSPPSAVEQFF
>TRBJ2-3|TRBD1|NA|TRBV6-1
TGTGCCAGCAGTGAGCAAGTAGGACAGGGGGTCACAGATACGCAGTATTTT
CASSEQVGQGVTDTQYF
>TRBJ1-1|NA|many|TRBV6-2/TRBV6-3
TGTGCCAGCAGCCGTCCGGGCACCACTGAAGCTTTCTTT
CASSRPGTTEAFF
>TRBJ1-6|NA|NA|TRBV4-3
TGCGCCAGCAGCCAAGAGCGCGGGTTTAATTCACCCCTCCACTTT
CASSQERGFNSPLHF
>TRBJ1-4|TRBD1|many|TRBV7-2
TGTGCCAGCAGCCCCCGACAGGGAGGGCCTAATGAAAAACTGTTTTTT
CASSPRQGGPNEKLFF
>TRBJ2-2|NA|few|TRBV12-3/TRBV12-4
TGTGCCAGCTGCCCTGGCCCCGTACTCACCGGGGAGCTGTTTTTT
CASCPGPVLTGELFF
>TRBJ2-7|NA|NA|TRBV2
TGTGCCAGCAGTAAAGATGTTGAGCAGTACTTC
CASSKDVEQYF
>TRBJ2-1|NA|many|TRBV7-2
TGTGCCAGCGGCCTTCCCGCCACTAGCCCCCGGACGGATGAGCAGTTCTTC
CASGLPATSPRTDEQFF
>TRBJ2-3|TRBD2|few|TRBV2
TGTGCCAGCAGTGAATGGTCTAGCGGAACTAGCACAGATACGCAGTATTTT
CASSEWSSGTSTDTQYF
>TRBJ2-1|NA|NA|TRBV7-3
TGTGCCAGCAGCTCCCAGGAGGGGGGCTCCTACAATGAGCAGTTCTTC
CASSSQEGGSYNEQFF
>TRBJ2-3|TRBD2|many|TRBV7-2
TGTGCCAGCAGCTTAGGGAGCGGGGGAGTTACAGATACGCAGTATTTT
CASSLGSGGVTDTQYF
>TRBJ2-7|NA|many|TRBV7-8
TGTGCCAGCAGCTTAGGGGGTCAGGGGGGTTTCTACGAGCAGTACTTC
CASSLGGQGGFYEQYF
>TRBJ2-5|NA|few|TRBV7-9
TGTGCCAGCAGCTTAGCGCTCGGCCCGGGGGAGACCCAGTACTTC
CASSLALGPGETQYF
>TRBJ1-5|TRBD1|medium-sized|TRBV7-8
TGTGCCAGCAGCTTTGGACAGGGAAGCCAGCCCCAGCATTTT
CASSFGQGSQPQHF
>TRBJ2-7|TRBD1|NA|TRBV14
TGTGCCAGCAGCCAAGATAGGTACAGGGGGCATCACGAGCAGTACTTC
CASSQDRYRGHHEQYF
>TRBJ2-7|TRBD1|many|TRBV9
TGTGCCAGCAGCGGGGGACAGGGCTACGAGCAGTACTTC
CASSGGQGYEQYF
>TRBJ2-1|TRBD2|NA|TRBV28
TGTGCCAGCAGTTTAAGTCCCGTCGCGCTAGCGGGGAACAATGAGCAGTTCTTC
CASSLSPVALAGNNEQFF
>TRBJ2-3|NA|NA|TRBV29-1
TGCAGCGGCGGAGTCGTAGCGCAGTATTTT
CSGGVVAQYF
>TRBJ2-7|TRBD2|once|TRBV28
TGTGCCAGCAGTTTTTTTATCGGGGGGGCCGCCTACGAGCAGTACTTC
CASSFFIGGAAYEQYF
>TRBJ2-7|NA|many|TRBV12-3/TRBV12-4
TGTGCCAGCACCCCGGGGGGCGGGGGATCGCTGTACTTC
CASTPGGGGSLYF
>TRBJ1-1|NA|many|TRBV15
TGTGCCACCAGCAGAGTCCGGGAATCTGGGTGGAACACTGAAGCTTTCTTT
CATSRVRESGWNTEAFF
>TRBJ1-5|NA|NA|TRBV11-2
TGTGCCAGCAGCTTAGCCGGGGGGTTGGGCAATCAGCCCCAGCATTTT
CASSLAGGLGNQPQHF
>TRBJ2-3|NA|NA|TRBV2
TGTGCCAGCAGGCAGACTTACCTCCCTAGCACAGATACGCAGTATTTT
CASRQTYLPSTDTQYF
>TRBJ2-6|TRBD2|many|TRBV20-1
TGCAGTGCCACTACAGCGGGGGTCTCTGGGGCCAACGTCCTGACTTTC
CSATTAGVSGANVLTF
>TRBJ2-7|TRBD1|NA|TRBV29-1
TGCAGCGTTGTCCAGGGGGCCTCCTACGAGCAGTACTTC
CSVVQGASYEQYF
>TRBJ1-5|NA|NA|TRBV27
TGTGCCAGCAGCTCAGGATTTTTTAGCAATCAGCCCCAGCATTTT
CASSSGFFSNQPQHF
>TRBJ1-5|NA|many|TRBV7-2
TGTGCCAGCGCTTGGGTTGATCAGCCCCAGCATTTT
CASAWVDQPQHF
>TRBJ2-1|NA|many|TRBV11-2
TGTGCCAGCAGCTTTGACGGAAGCTCCTACAATGAGCAGTTCTTC
CASSFDGSSYNEQFF
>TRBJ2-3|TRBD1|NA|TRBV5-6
TGTGCCAGCAGCACATCAACAGGGGCTCTAAGCACAGATACGCAGTATTTT
CASSTSTGALSTDTQYF
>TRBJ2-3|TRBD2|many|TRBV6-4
TGTGCCAGCAGTGAGACGGCGGGGGGAAGCACAGATACGCAGTATTTT
CASSETAGGSTDTQYF
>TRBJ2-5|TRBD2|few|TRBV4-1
TGCGCCAGCAGCCCGAGCGGGGGGGCTGGGTCCGAGACCCAGTACTTC
CASSPSGGAGSETQYF
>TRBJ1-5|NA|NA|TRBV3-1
TGTGCCTGCAGCCCCGGGTCAGTATACAATCAGCCCCAGCATTTT
CACSPGSVYNQPQHF
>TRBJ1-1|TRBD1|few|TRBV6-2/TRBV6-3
TGTGCCAGCAGTCAACGACAGGGGTTGGACACTGAAGCTTTCTTT
CASSQRQGLDTEAFF
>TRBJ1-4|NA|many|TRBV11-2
TGTGCCAGCAGCTTAGCGGTCGGTACCCATGAAAAACTGTTTTTT
CASSLAVGTHEKLFF
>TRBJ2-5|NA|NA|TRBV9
TGTGCCAGCAGCGACTGGGAGACCCAGTACTTC
CASSDWETQYF
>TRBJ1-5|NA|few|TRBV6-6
TGTGCCAGCAGTTACTATCGGGGGCGGCCAACCAATCAGCCCCAGCATTTT
CASSYYRGRPTNQPQHF